Below, 29 T cell receptor beta chains from the same sample are listed, as sequenced in a study of shared clonotypes between healthy human individuals (dated by TCRdb to the early 2020s). Libraries were built with the immunoSEQ multiplex PCR assay. TCRdb obtained this table from immuneACCESS and retained in-frame rearrangements with V and J assigned. These tables miss some clones; where compared with another copy, unresolved V genes account for less than half of the shortfall, and the remainder is unexplained. The sample includes about 680,000 clones, with 90% to 95% observed a single time. The ten largest clones add up to approximately 24% of the sample. CD8 naive samples were CD45RO-negative cells positively selected for CCR7, giving a CD45RA+CCR7+ population that excluded TemRA cells. Sequences were obtained from naive CD8+ T cells sorted from blood. This sample's cell subset or site label indicates: CD45RA+CCR7+. The receptors stem from a man aged 25-45 years in good health.

The count of this clone is one. The J gene is TRBJ2-1, the V gene TRBV4-3; D perhaps matches TRBD2 (5 bases). This CDR3 contains 19 residues. Germline assignment: CDR1 LGHNA and CDR2 YSLEER. Trimming removed 0 bases at V and 0 bases at J, with 18 bases between. CDR3 sequence (DNA): TGCGCCAGCAGCCAAGATAGGTGGCTAGCTACGAGCTCCTACAATGAGCAGTTCTTC. Translating it yields CASSQDRWLATSSYNEQFF.

The chain has TRBV14 and TRBJ2-5, with 8 bases that match TRBD1. V gave up 4 bases and J gave up 5 bases; unmatched junction bases: 6. Germline CDR1 reads SGHDN; CDR2 reads FVKESK. The CDR3 totals 14 residues. The CDR3: CASSPQGAWETQYF. The CDR3 nucleotides are TGTGCCAGCAGCCCCCAGGGGGCCTGGGAGACCCAGTACTTC.

In this sample, this clone turned up once. The chain has TRBV7-8 and TRBJ2-1; TRBD1 aligns across 7 bases. Germline lookup yields CDR1 SGHVS and CDR2 FQNEAQ. This CDR3 comprises 15 residues. J gave up 0 bases and V 1 base, and 0 bases lay outside the gene matches. CDR3 amino acids: CASSLDRGSYNEQFF. CDR3 coding DNA: TGTGCCAGCAGCTTAGACAGGGGCTCCTACAATGAGCAGTTCTTC.

V usage is TRBV5-5 and J usage is TRBJ1-1; D call uncertain. Germline values: CDR1 SGHKS, CDR2 YYEKEE (reference sequence). The CDR3 has 14 residues. Trimming pared 2 bases from V and 0 bases from J, leaving 8 bases between. The CDR3 nucleotides are TGTGCCAGCAGCTTAGGATGGCTGAACACTGAAGCTTTCTTT. Its protein is CASSLGWLNTEAFF.

The V and J genes are TRBV29-1 and TRBJ2-2; 8 bases fit TRBD2. CDR3 size: 13 residues. CDR1 is SQVTM and CDR2 is ANQGSEA in the germline V gene. The J segment lost 6 bases and the V segment lost 5 bases, leaving 5 bases of the junction unmatched. The CDR3 DNA is TGCAGCGTTTTAGCGGGACCGGCCGGGGAGCTGTTTTTT. It codes for CSVLAGPAGELFF.

As concerns this clone: Other DNA sequences within the sample encode an identical CDR3. The V gene is TRBV27, the J gene TRBJ1-5, with 8 nucleotides matching TRBD1. Per the germline V gene, CDR1 is MNHEY and CDR2 is SMNVEV (reference sequence). The CDR3 loop spans 14 amino acids. After removal of 6 bases from V and 1 base from J, the junction contained 2 bases not matched to a gene. CDR3 protein: CASSRQGSNQPQHF. In DNA, the CDR3 is TGTGCCAGCAGCCGACAGGGGAGCAATCAGCCCCAGCATTTT.

The chain employs TRBV14 and TRBJ1-4; D uncertain. The ends were cut back, 1 base at V and 3 bases at J, with 9 bases in the middle. This CDR3 has 15 residues. The germline V gene has CDR1 SGHDN and CDR2 FVKESK. CDR3 in DNA: TGTGCCAGCAGCCAAGTATCCCGGGCTAATGAAAAACTGTTTTTT. This sequence encodes CASSQVSRANEKLFF.

V is TRBV4-3 and J is TRBJ2-7; TRBD1 might be the D (5 bases). Germline V gene data show CDR1 as LGHNA and CDR2 as YSLEER. The V end was cut by 0 bases, the J end by 0 bases, with 12 bases between. This CDR3 is 16 amino acids long. The CDR3 region is CASSQDSGFSSYEQYF. The CDR3 nucleotides read TGCGCCAGCAGCCAAGATTCAGGGTTTAGCTCCTACGAGCAGTACTTC.

J is TRBJ2-7 and V is TRBV11-3; D is undetermined. The ends were cut back, 3 bases at V and 5 bases at J, with 8 bases in the middle. This CDR3 comprises 12 residues. CDR1 and CDR2 from the germline V gene are SGHNT and YENEEA. CDR3 coding DNA: TGTGCCAGCAGCTTTCGGGTTGACGAGCAGTACTTC. This sequence encodes CASSFRVDEQYF.

This chain joins TRBV28 and TRBJ1-4; TRBD1 matches 10 bases. The CDR3 is made up of 15 amino acids. Germline V gives CDR1 MDHEN, CDR2 SYDVKM. With 6 bases clipped from V and 4 bases from J, the junction kept 5 bases outside the gene matches. As DNA, the CDR3 is TGTGCCAGCAGCTACGACAGGGGGCTTAATGAAAAACTGTTTTTT. Residues: CASSYDRGLNEKLFF.

On this clone itself: In the same sample, other DNA sequences code for this CDR3. V is TRBV27 and J is TRBJ2-7, with 14 positions matching TRBD2. This CDR3 contains 15 residues. With 3 bases clipped from V and 3 bases from J, the junction kept 1 base outside the gene matches. CDR1 MNHEY and CDR2 SMNVEV come from the germline V gene (reference sequence). The CDR3 reads CASSLGTSGSYEQYF. For the CDR3, the DNA is TGTGCCAGCAGTTTGGGGACTAGCGGGAGCTACGAGCAGTACTTC.

The J gene is TRBJ2-3, the V gene TRBV7-3; D perhaps matches TRBD2 (5 bases). The V gene's germline CDR1 is SGHTA and CDR2 FQGTGA. This CDR3 region has 16 residues. Between the trimmed V and J ends, which lost 4 bases and 0 bases, there was a span of 14 bases. CDR3 region: CASSSIAGTSTDTQYF. CDR3 sequence (DNA): TGTGCCAGCAGCTCTATCGCGGGTACTAGCACAGATACGCAGTATTTT.

The chain is built from TRBV29-1 and TRBJ2-2, with D perhaps TRBD1 (6 bases). The CDR3 has 13 residues. Germline V lookup: CDR1 SQVTM, CDR2 ANQGSEA. Trimming shortened V by 7 bases and J by 4 bases, and 13 bases separated the two germline ends. CDR3 sequence reads: CSGRQAITGELFF. In nucleotides, the CDR3 is TGCAGCGGCAGACAGGCAATCACCGGGGAGCTGTTTTTT.

The CDR3 loop reads CASPGEGGTDTQYF. In nucleotides, the CDR3 is TGTGCCAGCCCTGGGGAAGGGGGCACAGATACGCAGTATTTT. The genes are TRBV2 and TRBJ2-3; the D gene is possibly TRBD1 (5 bases). Germline V gives CDR1 SNHLY, CDR2 FYNNEI. The CDR3 sequence is 14 residues long. V was clipped by 8 bases and J by 1 base, with 13 bases between them.

As regards this clone: The sample carries other DNA sequences with the same CDR3. The V call is TRBV5-1, the J call TRBJ2-1; TRBD1 or TRBD2 may be the D gene (5 bases each). CDR3 size: 14 residues. Germline values: CDR1 SGHRS, CDR2 YFSETQ. V was clipped by 0 bases and J by 2 bases, with 6 bases between them. The CDR3 region is CASSLAGPYNEQFF. The CDR3 region has the DNA TGCGCCAGCAGCTTGGCGGGACCCTACAATGAGCAGTTCTTC.

The gene calls are TRBV10-3 and TRBJ2-3; TRBD1 is a possible D gene (7 bases). This CDR3 comprises 16 residues. The V end was cut by 3 bases, the J end by 9 bases, with 22 bases between. From germline, CDR1 is ENHRY and CDR2 SYGVKD. As DNA, the CDR3 is TGTGCCATCAGTGAATATCATAGCGGATCCAGGGGGACGCAGTATTTT. It yields the protein CAISEYHSGSRGTQYF.

This clone was detected only a few times. This chain links TRBV6-5 with TRBJ1-5, with a weak D call TRBD1 (6 bases). This CDR3 has 14 amino acids. Germline V lookup: CDR1 MNHEY, CDR2 SVGAGI. Trimming took 6 bases from V and 4 from J, leaving 13 bases between them. The CDR3 region is CASRRTGRNQPQHF. The CDR3 DNA reads TGTGCCAGCAGACGAACAGGGAGAAATCAGCCCCAGCATTTT.

This CDR3 reads CASRDRQISGNTIYF. The CDR3 DNA follows: TGTGCCAGCAGGGACAGACAAATCTCTGGAAACACCATATATTTT. The rearrangement uses TRBV11-2 and TRBJ1-3; perhaps TRBD1 as D (6 bases). CDR1 is SGHAT, CDR2 FQNNGV, per germline. V was shortened by 6 bases and J by 0 bases, with 12 bases between the two germline ends. This CDR3 region has 15 residues.

The chain employs TRBV7-2 and TRBJ2-4; D remains ambiguous. The CDR3 has 12 amino acids. Between the trimmed V and J ends, which lost 5 bases and 2 bases, there was a span of 4 bases. Germline-derived CDR1 and CDR2 are SGHTA and FQGNSA. The CDR3, as DNA: TGTGCCAGCAGCCTACCCAAAAACATTCAGTACTTC. It encodes CASSLPKNIQYF. Full variable domain (remainder filled in from reference TRBV7-2 and TRBJ2-4): GAGVSQSPSNKVTEKGKDVELRCDPISGHTALYWYRQSLGQGLEFLIYFQGNSAPDKSGLPSDRFSAERTGGSVSTLTIQRTQQEDSAVYLCASSLPKNIQYFGAGTRLSVL.

V and J are TRBV28 and TRBJ1-3; D remains ambiguous. V was cut by 6 bases and J by 2 bases, with 11 bases left in between. The CDR3 has 14 amino acids. Germline lookup yields CDR1 MDHEN and CDR2 SYDVKM. CDR3 loop: CASRYITTGNTIYF. For the CDR3, the DNA is TGTGCCAGCAGGTATATTACAACTGGAAACACCATATATTTT. The variable domain in full, completed from reference TRBV28 and TRBJ1-3, reads DVKVTQSSRYLVKRTGEKVFLECVQDMDHENMFWYRQDPGLGLRLIYFSYDVKMKEKGDIPEGYSVSREKKERFSLILESASTNQTSMYLCASRYITTGNTIYFGEGSWLTVV.

The gene calls are TRBV7-2 and TRBJ1-1; no definite D call. V shed 0 bases and J shed 10 bases, with 12 bases lying between them. This CDR3 contains 13 residues. The germline V gene encodes CDR1 SGHTA and CDR2 FQGNSA. The CDR3 DNA follows: TGTGCCAGCAGCTTAGCCTTCCGGATGGGAGCTTTCTTT. Protein product: CASSLAFRMGAFF.

This clone was seen once. V gene TRBV19 combines with J gene TRBJ2-2; 15 bases map to TRBD2. CDR3 length: 20 residues. Germline loops: CDR1 LNHDA, CDR2 SQIVND (reference sequence). Trimming at V came to 3 bases and at J to 0 bases, leaving 8 bases not matched to a gene. DNA of the CDR3: TGTGCCAGTAGTATTACCCACGGGACTAGCGGGAGGACGAACACCGGGGAGCTGTTTTTT. Its protein is CASSITHGTSGRTNTGELFF. Looking up the rest from reference TRBV19 and TRBJ2-2 gives the full variable domain: DGGITQSPKYLFRKEGQNVTLSCEQNLNHDAMYWYRQDPGQGLRLIYYSQIVNDFQKGDIAEGYSVSREKKESFPLTVTSAQKNPTAFYLCASSITHGTSGRTNTGELFFGEGSRLTVL.

The CDR3 sequence: CSVAGRTSGTQRYNEQFF. For the CDR3, the DNA is TGCAGCGTTGCCGGACGGACTAGCGGGACCCAGAGGTACAATGAGCAGTTCTTC. The gene calls are TRBV29-1 and TRBJ2-1; 12 positions agree with TRBD2. Trimming took 4 bases from V and 4 from J; bases not matched to a gene: 14. CDR1 and CDR2 (germline): SQVTM, ANQGSEA. The CDR3 is 18 amino acids.

This clone was observed a single time. The V gene is TRBV30, the J gene TRBJ1-1; D not resolved. With 2 bases removed from V and 5 bases from J, the gap between germline ends came to 12 bases. CDR1 and CDR2 (germline): GTSNPN, SVGIG (reference sequence). CDR3 length equals 13 residues. The DNA of the CDR3 is TGTGCCTGGAGTTTAGGGCCTGGGACTGAAGCTTTCTTT. Translation gives CAWSLGPGTEAFF.

The chain recombines TRBV27 with TRBJ1-6; 7 positions agree with TRBD1. Germline trimming cut 3 bases from V and 7 bases from J; bases unmatched to any gene: 3. Germline V gene lookup returns CDR1 MNHEY and CDR2 SMNVEV (reference sequence). This CDR3 is built from 14 residues. The CDR3 loop is CASSFGDSNSPLHF. CDR3 nucleotide sequence: TGTGCCAGCAGTTTTGGGGACAGCAATTCACCCCTCCACTTT.

The chain employs TRBV16 and TRBJ2-7; 7 nucleotides align to TRBD1. The CDR3 loop spans 13 amino acids. Germline loops: CDR1 KGHSY, CDR2 FQNENV. The trim removed 4 bases at V and 2 bases at J, leaving 2 bases unmatched. In DNA, the CDR3 is TGTGCCAGCAGCCCGGGGACAGCCTACGAGCAGTACTTC. Residues: CASSPGTAYEQYF. The variable domain in full, with the rest retrieved from reference TRBV16 and TRBJ2-7, is GEEVAQTPKHLVRGEGQKAKLYCAPIKGHSYVFWYQQVLKNEFKFLISFQNENVFDETGMPKERFSAKCLPNSPCSLEIQATKLEDSAVYFCASSPGTAYEQYFGPGTRLTVT.

Only one count was recorded for this clone. The V call is TRBV27, the J call TRBJ2-5, with D tentatively TRBD1 (5 bases). The CDR3 runs 15 residues. Germline V CDR1 and CDR2: MNHEY, SMNVEV (reference sequence). Trimming took 8 bases from V and 1 from J, leaving 17 bases between them. CDR3 protein: CASRRGFQPQETQYF. CDR3 bases: TGTGCCAGCCGTAGGGGATTCCAACCCCAAGAGACCCAGTACTTC.

The CDR3 here is CASSDRLAGGPSADTQYF. The CDR3 region has the DNA TGTGCCAGCAGTGACCGACTAGCGGGAGGGCCTAGCGCAGATACGCAGTATTTT. The rearrangement links TRBV2 to TRBJ2-3; 14 nucleotides align to TRBD2. After removal of 3 bases from V and 4 bases from J, the junction contained 9 bases not matched to a gene. The CDR3 contains 18 residues. Germline CDR1 and CDR2: SNHLY and FYNNEI.

The chain is built from TRBV5-4 and TRBJ2-5; 8 positions match TRBD2. Losses at the gene ends were 1 base for V and 5 bases for J; bases not matched to a gene: 10. Germline V gives CDR1 SGHNT, CDR2 YYREEE (reference sequence). The CDR3 runs 16 residues. The CDR3 spells CASSLITGGPGETQYF. The CDR3 region has the DNA TGTGCCAGCAGCTTGATAACGGGAGGGCCGGGCGAGACCCAGTACTTC.